This is a list of T cell receptor beta chains from one sample in a study of blood T cell repertoires in COVID-19. Clones were read by immunoSEQ multiplex PCR, and TCRdb kept only the in-frame ones, dropping some. The sample lists fewer than 350,000 clones, 70% to 90% occurring once. The sample consisted of peripheral blood. These receptors all come from a woman younger than 45 with COVID-19, enrolled during active disease. CDR3s include the opening cysteine and the closing phenylalanine or tryptophan. Fields, in order: clone size, V gene, D gene, J gene, CDR3 DNA, CDR3 protein. The D gene is left open where the match is weak. Size is stated for part of the rows, as once, few or many counts, or as a class when the clone is expanded.

clone_size: NA
v_call: TRBV12-3/TRBV12-4
d_call: NA
j_call: TRBJ1-2
cdr3_nt: TGTGCCAGCAGTTTAAAAGGAGTCTATGGCTACACCTTC
cdr3_aa: CASSLKGVYGYTF

clone_size: NA
v_call: TRBV23-1
d_call: NA
j_call: TRBJ2-6
cdr3_nt: TGCGCCAGCAGTCTCGAGGTCGCCGACAGCCGAAACAACTCTGGGGCCAACGTCCTGACTTTC
cdr3_aa: CASSLEVADSRNNSGANVLTF

clone_size: NA
v_call: TRBV4-1
d_call: TRBD2
j_call: TRBJ2-7
cdr3_nt: TGCGCCAGCAGCCCAGTCACTAGCGGGGGTTACGAGCAGTACTTC
cdr3_aa: CASSPVTSGGYEQYF

clone_size: once
v_call: TRBV14
d_call: NA
j_call: TRBJ2-7
cdr3_nt: TGTGCCAGCAGCATTCGAGGGCCCAAGTACGAGCAGTACTTC
cdr3_aa: CASSIRGPKYEQYF

clone_size: NA
v_call: TRBV10-3
d_call: NA
j_call: TRBJ1-2
cdr3_nt: TGTGCCATCAGAGGGGTCGGACAGTACTATGGCTACACCTTC
cdr3_aa: CAIRGVGQYYGYTF

clone_size: NA
v_call: TRBV7-9
d_call: NA
j_call: TRBJ1-1
cdr3_nt: TGTGCCAGCATCACCGGCGGGGGGAAAGGTGAAGCTTTCTTT
cdr3_aa: CASITGGGKGEAFF

clone_size: NA
v_call: TRBV2
d_call: NA
j_call: TRBJ1-5
cdr3_nt: TGTGCCAGCAGTGAGCTCAGGGTCGGTGGTCAGCCCCAGCATTTT
cdr3_aa: CASSELRVGGQPQHF

clone_size: NA
v_call: TRBV27
d_call: NA
j_call: TRBJ2-3
cdr3_nt: TGTGCCAGCAGTCCTTTGGTGGGCAGGGCCCCAGATACGCAGTATTTT
cdr3_aa: CASSPLVGRAPDTQYF

clone_size: NA
v_call: TRBV11-2
d_call: TRBD1
j_call: TRBJ1-4
cdr3_nt: TGTGCCAGCAGCTACGGGTTAGGGACAGGTGGAGAAAAACTGTTTTTT
cdr3_aa: CASSYGLGTGGEKLFF

clone_size: NA
v_call: TRBV2
d_call: TRBD1
j_call: TRBJ2-7
cdr3_nt: TGTGCCAGCAACCCGGACAGGGGGTTTTACGAGCAGTACTTC
cdr3_aa: CASNPDRGFYEQYF

clone_size: NA
v_call: TRBV6-5
d_call: TRBD1
j_call: TRBJ2-7
cdr3_nt: TGTGCCAGCAACCTGGGACAGGGTCTTTCCTACGAGCAGTACTTC
cdr3_aa: CASNLGQGLSYEQYF

clone_size: NA
v_call: TRBV18
d_call: NA
j_call: TRBJ1-2
cdr3_nt: TGTGCCAGCTCACCGTCGGCGGGGGTGAAATATGGCTACACCTTC
cdr3_aa: CASSPSAGVKYGYTF

clone_size: NA
v_call: TRBV7-2
d_call: NA
j_call: TRBJ2-7
cdr3_nt: TGTGCCAGCAGCTTCGCCACCGTCGGCGGCGAGCAGTACTTC
cdr3_aa: CASSFATVGGEQYF

clone_size: NA
v_call: TRBV5-1
d_call: NA
j_call: TRBJ2-2
cdr3_nt: TGCGCCAGCAATCCCGGGATCCCGAGGACCGGGGAGCTGTTTTTT
cdr3_aa: CASNPGIPRTGELFF

clone_size: NA
v_call: TRBV30
d_call: TRBD1
j_call: TRBJ1-1
cdr3_nt: TGTGCCTGGCAAACGAACAGGGGAACTGAAGCTTTCTTT
cdr3_aa: CAWQTNRGTEAFF

clone_size: NA
v_call: TRBV18
d_call: NA
j_call: TRBJ1-1
cdr3_nt: TGTGCCAGCTCACCACCGAGACACGGTGAAGCTTTCTTT
cdr3_aa: CASSPPRHGEAFF

clone_size: NA
v_call: TRBV5-1
d_call: NA
j_call: TRBJ2-7
cdr3_nt: TGCGCCAGCAGCTGGCACAGGGCCGTGGGATTCGGGGAGCAGTACTTC
cdr3_aa: CASSWHRAVGFGEQYF

clone_size: few
v_call: TRBV6-4
d_call: TRBD1
j_call: TRBJ2-3
cdr3_nt: TGTGCCAGGACAGGGAACTGGGGCACAGATACGCAGTATTTT
cdr3_aa: CARTGNWGTDTQYF

clone_size: NA
v_call: TRBV27
d_call: NA
j_call: TRBJ1-6
cdr3_nt: TGTGCCAGCAGTTTATTCGAGGGTAATTCACCCCTCCACTTT
cdr3_aa: CASSLFEGNSPLHF

clone_size: NA
v_call: TRBV6-5
d_call: NA
j_call: TRBJ1-1
cdr3_nt: TGTGCCAGCAGTTACACCCCGGGTACTGAAGCTTTCTTT
cdr3_aa: CASSYTPGTEAFF

clone_size: NA
v_call: TRBV9
d_call: TRBD2
j_call: TRBJ2-3
cdr3_nt: TGTGCCAGCAGCGTGCGGGGGAGCAGCCCAGATACGCAGTATTTT
cdr3_aa: CASSVRGSSPDTQYF

clone_size: once
v_call: TRBV3-1/TRBV3-2
d_call: NA
j_call: TRBJ2-5
cdr3_nt: TGTGCCAGCAGCCAAGGGAAAGGGGGAGAGACCCAGTACTTC
cdr3_aa: CASSQGKGGETQYF

clone_size: NA
v_call: TRBV6-2/TRBV6-3
d_call: TRBD2
j_call: TRBJ2-5
cdr3_nt: TGTGCCAGCAGTTACGCGTGGGGAGCGGGAAGAGAGACCCAGTACTTC
cdr3_aa: CASSYAWGAGRETQYF

clone_size: NA
v_call: TRBV24-1
d_call: TRBD1
j_call: TRBJ2-5
cdr3_nt: TGTGCCACCAGCGACAGGGCGGAGACCCAGTACTTC
cdr3_aa: CATSDRAETQYF

clone_size: NA
v_call: TRBV11-2
d_call: TRBD1
j_call: TRBJ2-7
cdr3_nt: TGTGCCAGCAGCCTAGGACAGGTATCCTACGAGCAGTACTTC
cdr3_aa: CASSLGQVSYEQYF

clone_size: NA
v_call: TRBV3-1/TRBV3-2
d_call: NA
j_call: TRBJ2-1
cdr3_nt: TGTGCCAGCAGCCAAGAGCGTCTAGGGGATGAGCAGTTCTTC
cdr3_aa: CASSQERLGDEQFF

clone_size: NA
v_call: TRBV19
d_call: NA
j_call: TRBJ2-7
cdr3_nt: TGTGCCAGTAGTCCCAGGGTCTCCTACGAGCAGTACTTC
cdr3_aa: CASSPRVSYEQYF

clone_size: NA
v_call: TRBV2
d_call: TRBD1
j_call: TRBJ1-2
cdr3_nt: TGTGCCAGCAGTCTTAACAGGGGTACGGTGGATGGCTACACCTTC
cdr3_aa: CASSLNRGTVDGYTF

clone_size: NA
v_call: TRBV5-1
d_call: NA
j_call: TRBJ2-3
cdr3_nt: TGCGCCAGCAGCTTGGCCGACCCTATGAGTAGGGGAGATACGCAGTATTTT
cdr3_aa: CASSLADPMSRGDTQYF

clone_size: NA
v_call: TRBV11-2
d_call: TRBD2
j_call: TRBJ2-7
cdr3_nt: TGTGCCAGCAGCTTAACGGGGGGGCACGAGCAGTACTTC
cdr3_aa: CASSLTGGHEQYF

clone_size: few
v_call: TRBV5-1
d_call: NA
j_call: TRBJ2-1
cdr3_nt: TGCGCCAGCAGGGTAGCAGAGAATGAGCAGTTCTTC
cdr3_aa: CASRVAENEQFF

clone_size: NA
v_call: TRBV6-5
d_call: NA
j_call: TRBJ1-2
cdr3_nt: TGTGCCAGCGGAGGGACTATGGGCTACACCTTC
cdr3_aa: CASGGTMGYTF

clone_size: NA
v_call: TRBV9
d_call: NA
j_call: TRBJ1-1
cdr3_nt: TGTGCCAGCAGCCCTTTCGAAGCTTTCTTT
cdr3_aa: CASSPFEAFF

clone_size: NA
v_call: TRBV7-9
d_call: NA
j_call: TRBJ2-5
cdr3_nt: TGTGCCAGCAGCCCTGGGGAGGCCGAAGAGACCCAGTACTTC
cdr3_aa: CASSPGEAEETQYF

clone_size: NA
v_call: TRBV2
d_call: TRBD1
j_call: TRBJ2-5
cdr3_nt: TGTGCCAGCAGTGACGGGACAGGAGAGACCCAGTACTTC
cdr3_aa: CASSDGTGETQYF

clone_size: NA
v_call: TRBV11-3
d_call: TRBD1
j_call: TRBJ2-5
cdr3_nt: TGTGCCAGCAGGGCAGGACAGGAAGAGACCCAGTACTTC
cdr3_aa: CASRAGQEETQYF

clone_size: NA
v_call: TRBV11-3
d_call: NA
j_call: TRBJ1-1
cdr3_nt: TGTGCCAGCTCCGAAGACAGGTCCACTGAAGCTTTCTTT
cdr3_aa: CASSEDRSTEAFF

clone_size: NA
v_call: TRBV19
d_call: TRBD2
j_call: TRBJ2-3
cdr3_nt: TGTGCCAGTCGAAGGGTAGCGGGGGGTATGACAGATACGCAGTATTTT
cdr3_aa: CASRRVAGGMTDTQYF

clone_size: NA
v_call: TRBV7-9
d_call: NA
j_call: TRBJ1-4
cdr3_nt: TGTGAGACAGGAACTAATGAAAAACTGTTTTTT
cdr3_aa: CETGTNEKLFF

clone_size: once
v_call: TRBV6-6
d_call: TRBD2
j_call: TRBJ2-7
cdr3_nt: TGTGCCAGCAGTCATCCGACTAGCGGGGGTTACACCTACGAGCAGTACTTC
cdr3_aa: CASSHPTSGGYTYEQYF

clone_size: once
v_call: TRBV7-9
d_call: NA
j_call: TRBJ1-2
cdr3_nt: TGTGCCAGCAGCTTAGGACTGATAGGCTACACCTTC
cdr3_aa: CASSLGLIGYTF

clone_size: NA
v_call: TRBV15
d_call: TRBD2
j_call: TRBJ2-1
cdr3_nt: TGTGCCACCAGCAGGACGGTTTTTTTTGGACTAGCGGGAAATGAGCAGTTCTTC
cdr3_aa: CATSRTVFFGLAGNEQFF

clone_size: NA
v_call: TRBV18
d_call: TRBD1
j_call: TRBJ1-4
cdr3_nt: TGTGCCAGCTCCCCCGGGACAGGGAATGAAAAACTGTTTTTT
cdr3_aa: CASSPGTGNEKLFF

clone_size: NA
v_call: TRBV19
d_call: NA
j_call: TRBJ2-2
cdr3_nt: TGTGCCAGTAGTACCGGGATGGTGCCCACCGGGGAGCTGTTTTTT
cdr3_aa: CASSTGMVPTGELFF

clone_size: once
v_call: TRBV29-1
d_call: NA
j_call: TRBJ1-3
cdr3_nt: TGCAGCGTTGAAGGGGGGGGGCTAGGAGGAAACACCATATATTTT
cdr3_aa: CSVEGGGLGGNTIYF

clone_size: NA
v_call: TRBV3-1/TRBV3-2
d_call: NA
j_call: TRBJ1-1
cdr3_nt: TGTGCCAGCAGCCACTCCAGGACAGCTGAAGCTTTCTTT
cdr3_aa: CASSHSRTAEAFF

clone_size: NA
v_call: TRBV10-1
d_call: NA
j_call: TRBJ1-3
cdr3_nt: TGCGCCAGCAGTGAATTGACAGGAGAGCCTGGAAACACCATATATTTT
cdr3_aa: CASSELTGEPGNTIYF

clone_size: NA
v_call: TRBV6-5
d_call: NA
j_call: TRBJ2-6
cdr3_nt: TGTGCCTCAGCGATTGGAAGTTCTGGGGCCAACGTCCTGACTTTC
cdr3_aa: CASAIGSSGANVLTF

clone_size: NA
v_call: TRBV4-1
d_call: NA
j_call: TRBJ2-7
cdr3_nt: TGCGCCAGCAGCCACGCGACAGACTACGAGCAGTACTTC
cdr3_aa: CASSHATDYEQYF

clone_size: NA
v_call: TRBV5-6
d_call: NA
j_call: TRBJ2-7
cdr3_nt: TGTGCATCTCGTGGGGGGAATCCTTACGAGCAGTACTTC
cdr3_aa: CASRGGNPYEQYF

clone_size: NA
v_call: TRBV7-6
d_call: NA
j_call: TRBJ1-5
cdr3_nt: TGTGCCAGCAGCTTCGAAGGGGGTAATCAGCCCCAGCATTTT
cdr3_aa: CASSFEGGNQPQHF

clone_size: once
v_call: TRBV3-1/TRBV3-2
d_call: NA
j_call: TRBJ2-1
cdr3_nt: TGTGCCAGCAGCCAAGATCAGGGTTCGCACCAGTTCTTC
cdr3_aa: CASSQDQGSHQFF

clone_size: NA
v_call: TRBV11-2
d_call: TRBD1
j_call: TRBJ2-1
cdr3_nt: TGTGCCAGCAGTTCGCTCGGACAGGGCAATGAGCAGTTCTTC
cdr3_aa: CASSSLGQGNEQFF

clone_size: once
v_call: TRBV15
d_call: TRBD2
j_call: TRBJ2-1
cdr3_nt: TGTGCCACCAGCAGGGTAACCGGGACTAGCGATTACAATGAGCAGTTCTTC
cdr3_aa: CATSRVTGTSDYNEQFF

clone_size: few
v_call: TRBV2
d_call: NA
j_call: TRBJ1-6
cdr3_nt: TGTGCCAGCAGTGAGCACCAGGTTCGCAATTCACCCCTCCACTTT
cdr3_aa: CASSEHQVRNSPLHF